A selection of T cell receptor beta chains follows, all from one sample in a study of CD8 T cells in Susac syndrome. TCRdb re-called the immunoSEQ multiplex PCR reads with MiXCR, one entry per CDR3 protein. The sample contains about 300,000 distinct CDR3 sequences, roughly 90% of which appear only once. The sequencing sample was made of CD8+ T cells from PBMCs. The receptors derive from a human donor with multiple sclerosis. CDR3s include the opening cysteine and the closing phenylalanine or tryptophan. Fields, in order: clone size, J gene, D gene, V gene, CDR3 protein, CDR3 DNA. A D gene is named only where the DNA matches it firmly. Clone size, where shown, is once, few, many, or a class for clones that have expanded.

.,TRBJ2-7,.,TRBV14,CASSRDGPYEQYF,TGTGCCAGCAGCCGTGACGGTCCCTACGAGCAGTACTTC
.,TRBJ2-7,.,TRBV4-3,CASSQTISYEQYF,TGCGCCAGCAGCCAGACTATCTCCTACGAGCAGTACTTC
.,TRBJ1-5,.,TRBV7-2,CASSSGFGNQPQHF,TGTGCCAGCAGCTCGGGTTTTGGCAATCAGCCCCAGCATTTT
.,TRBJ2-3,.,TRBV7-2,CASSLGGTSPDTQYF,TGTGCCAGCAGCTTAGGGGGGACATCCCCCGATACGCAGTATTTT
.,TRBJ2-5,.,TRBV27,CASSLSPLVGQETQYF,TGTGCCAGCAGTTTATCCCCTCTAGTGGGACAAGAGACCCAGTACTTC
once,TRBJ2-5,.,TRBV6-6,CASSSLEPRGQYF,TGTGCCAGCAGTAGCCTAGAACCCAGGGGCCAGTACTTC
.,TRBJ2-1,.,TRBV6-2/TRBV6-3,CAGGPSYNEQFF,TGTGCCGGGGGGCCTAGCTACAATGAGCAGTTCTTC
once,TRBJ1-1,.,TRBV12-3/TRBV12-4,CASSYITGYEAFF,TGTGCCAGCAGCTATATCACAGGATACGAAGCTTTCTTT
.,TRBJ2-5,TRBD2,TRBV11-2,CASSKAGDWETRYF,TGTGCCAGCAGCAAAGCGGGAGACTGGGAGACCCGGTACTTC
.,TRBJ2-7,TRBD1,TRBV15,CATSSGTGSYYEQYF,TGTGCCACCAGCAGCGGGACAGGATCGTACTACGAGCAGTACTTC
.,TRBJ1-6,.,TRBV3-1,CASSPLRGDNSPLHF,TGTGCCAGCAGTCCACTCCGGGGGGATAATTCACCCCTCCACTTT
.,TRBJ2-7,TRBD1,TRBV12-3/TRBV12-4,CASSRDRAYEQYF,TGTGCCAGCAGCCGGGACAGGGCCTACGAGCAGTACTTC
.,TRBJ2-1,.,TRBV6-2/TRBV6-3,CASSYEALRDKENNEQFF,TGTGCCAGCAGTTACGAGGCCCTCCGGGACAAAGAAAACAATGAGCAGTTCTTC
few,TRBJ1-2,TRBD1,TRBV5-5,CASSPGQGASGYTF,TGTGCCAGCAGTCCGGGACAGGGGGCGTCTGGCTACACCTTC
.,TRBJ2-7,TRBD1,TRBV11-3,CASRPRDRAYLTSYEQYF,TGTGCCAGCAGGCCCCGGGACAGGGCCTACCTGACGTCCTACGAGCAGTACTTC
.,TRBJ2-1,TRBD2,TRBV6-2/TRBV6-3,CASSRLAGGWYNEQFF,TGTGCCAGCAGCCGACTAGCGGGGGGATGGTACAATGAGCAGTTCTTC
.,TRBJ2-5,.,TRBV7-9,CASSPSWETYPQETQYF,TGTGCCAGCAGCCCGAGCTGGGAGACCTACCCTCAAGAGACCCAGTACTTC
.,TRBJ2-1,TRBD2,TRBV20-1,CSARRGDNEQFF,TGCAGTGCTAGACGGGGGGACAATGAGCAGTTCTTC
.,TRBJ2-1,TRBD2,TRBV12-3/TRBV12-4,CASSFGAGGSYNEQFF,TGTGCCAGCAGTTTCGGAGCGGGAGGCTCCTACAATGAGCAGTTCTTC
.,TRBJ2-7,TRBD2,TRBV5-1,CASSLTSGSPYEQYF,TGCGCCAGCAGCCTAACTAGCGGGAGCCCCTACGAGCAGTACTTC
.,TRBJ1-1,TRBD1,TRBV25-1,CASSEPTVYTSRTGQATEAFF,TGTGCCAGCAGTGAACCCACTGTATACACCTCCCGGACAGGGCAGGCCACTGAAGCTTTCTTT
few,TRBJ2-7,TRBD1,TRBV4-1,CASSQDRLAGTGYYEQYF,TGCGCCAGCAGCCAAGACCGTCTCGCCGGGACAGGGTACTACGAGCAGTACTTC
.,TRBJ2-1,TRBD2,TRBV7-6,CASSFLAGAHEQFF,TGTGCCAGCAGCTTTCTAGCGGGAGCCCATGAGCAGTTCTTC
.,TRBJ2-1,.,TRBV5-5,CASSFGLGWDEQFF,TGTGCCAGCAGCTTCGGTCTAGGTTGGGATGAGCAGTTCTTC
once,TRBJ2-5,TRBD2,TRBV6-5,CASKPLSREYETQYF,TGTGCCAGCAAGCCCCTCTCGCGGGAGTATGAGACCCAGTACTTC
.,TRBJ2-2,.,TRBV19,CASSITGHTGELFF,TGTGCCAGTAGTATTACAGGTCACACCGGGGAGCTGTTTTTT
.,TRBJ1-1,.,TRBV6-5,CASSYSGQNAFF,TGTGCCAGCAGTTACTCTGGGCAGAATGCTTTCTTT
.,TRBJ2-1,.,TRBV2,CASSPLGGSGLYNEQFF,TGTGCCAGCAGTCCGCTGGGTGGGAGCGGGCTCTACAATGAGCAGTTCTTC
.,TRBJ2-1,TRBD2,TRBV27,CASSLLSSGSLHEQFF,TGTGCCAGCAGTTTATTATCCAGCGGGAGCCTTCATGAGCAGTTCTTC
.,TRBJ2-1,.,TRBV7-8,CASSLVGLEAYNEQFF,TGTGCCAGCAGCTTGGTAGGATTGGAGGCCTACAATGAGCAGTTCTTC
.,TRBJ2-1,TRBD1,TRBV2,CASSDPTGGGSYNEQFF,TGTGCCAGCAGTGACCCGACAGGGGGCGGGTCCTACAATGAGCAGTTCTTC
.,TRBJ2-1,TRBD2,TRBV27,CASSPGTSGRSGQFF,TGTGCCAGCAGTCCGGGGACTAGCGGGAGGTCTGGGCAGTTCTTC
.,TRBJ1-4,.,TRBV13,CASSVTTNSGSGEKLFF,TGTGCCAGCAGCGTCACAACGAACAGCGGTAGTGGTGAAAAACTGTTTTTT
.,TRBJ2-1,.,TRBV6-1,CASSDVARHNEQFF,TGTGCCAGCAGTGACGTAGCGCGCCACAATGAGCAGTTCTTC
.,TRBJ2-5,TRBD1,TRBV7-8,CASSFQTGFAETQYF,TGTGCCAGCAGCTTCCAGACAGGGTTTGCGGAGACCCAGTACTTC
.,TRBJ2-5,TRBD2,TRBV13,CASSPGTSGRETQYF,TGTGCCAGCAGCCCTGGGACTAGCGGGAGGGAGACCCAGTACTTC
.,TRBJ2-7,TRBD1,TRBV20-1,CSAGDRPHEQYF,TGCAGTGCCGGGGACAGGCCCCACGAGCAGTACTTC
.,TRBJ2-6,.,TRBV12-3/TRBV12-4,CASSYRLSGANVLTF,TGTGCCAGCAGTTACAGGCTCTCTGGGGCCAACGTCCTGACTTTC
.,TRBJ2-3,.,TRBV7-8,CASSGSDWGTQYF,TGTGCCAGCTCGGGGTCCGATTGGGGTACGCAGTATTTT
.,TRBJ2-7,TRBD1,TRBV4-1,CASSPRTGARGEQYF,TGCGCCAGCAGCCCGCGAACAGGGGCCCGAGGCGAGCAGTACTTC
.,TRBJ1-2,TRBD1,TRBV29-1,CSVPGTGYGYTF,TGCAGCGTTCCCGGGACAGGGTATGGCTACACCTTC
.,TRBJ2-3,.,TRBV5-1,CASSSGYGTDTQYF,TGCGCCAGCAGCTCAGGGTATGGGACAGATACGCAGTATTTT
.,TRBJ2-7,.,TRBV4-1,CASSQVVQGDYEQYF,TGCGCCAGCAGCCAAGTGGTCCAAGGGGACTACGAGCAGTACTTC
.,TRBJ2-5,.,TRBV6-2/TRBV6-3,CASTPEAQETQYF,TGTGCCAGCACACCGGAGGCCCAAGAGACCCAGTACTTC
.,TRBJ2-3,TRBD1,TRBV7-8,CASSLVGTGRVWSTDTQYF,TGTGCCAGCAGCTTAGTTGGGACAGGGAGGGTGTGGTCCACAGATACGCAGTATTTT
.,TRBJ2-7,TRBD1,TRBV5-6,CASSRQTRDRESEQYF,TGTGCCAGCAGCCGACAAACCCGGGACAGGGAAAGCGAGCAGTACTTC
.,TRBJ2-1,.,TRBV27,CASTSGRLNNEQFF,TGTGCCAGCACCTCTGGGAGACTAAACAATGAGCAGTTCTTC
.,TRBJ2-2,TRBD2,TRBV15,CATSGLAGTTGELFF,TGTGCCACCTCGGGACTAGCGGGAACCACCGGGGAGCTGTTTTTT